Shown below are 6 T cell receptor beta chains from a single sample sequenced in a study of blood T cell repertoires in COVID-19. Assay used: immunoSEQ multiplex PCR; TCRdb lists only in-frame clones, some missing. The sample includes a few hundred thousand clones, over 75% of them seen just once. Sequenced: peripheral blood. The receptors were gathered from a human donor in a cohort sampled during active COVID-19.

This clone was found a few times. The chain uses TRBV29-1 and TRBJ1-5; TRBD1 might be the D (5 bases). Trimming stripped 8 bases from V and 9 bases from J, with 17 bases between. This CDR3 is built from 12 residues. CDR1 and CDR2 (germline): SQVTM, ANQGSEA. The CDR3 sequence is CSTGGGNGPQHF. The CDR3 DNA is TGCAGCACCGGGGGAGGGAACGGGCCCCAGCATTTT. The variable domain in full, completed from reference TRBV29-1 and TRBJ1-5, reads SAVISQKPSRDICQRGTSLTIQCQVDSQVTMMFWYRQQPGQSLTLIATANQGSEATYESGFVIDKFPISRPNLTFSTLTVSNMSPEDSSIYLCSTGGGNGPQHFGDGTRLSIL.

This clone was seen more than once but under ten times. The CDR3 is CASSSPGQPNEKLFF. The CDR3 DNA is TGTGCCAGCAGTTCACCGGGACAGCCAAATGAAAAACTGTTTTTT. J is TRBJ1-4 and V is TRBV6-5; 7 bases match TRBD1. The CDR3 loop spans 15 amino acids. Germline trimming cut 4 bases from V and 5 bases from J; bases unmatched to any gene: 7. Germline CDR1 reads MNHEY; CDR2 reads SVGAGI.

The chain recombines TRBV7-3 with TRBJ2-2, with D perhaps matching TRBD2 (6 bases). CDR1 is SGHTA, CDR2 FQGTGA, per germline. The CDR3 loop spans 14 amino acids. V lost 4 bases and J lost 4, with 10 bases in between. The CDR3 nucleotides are TGTGCCAGCAGCTGGGACTTTTCCACCGGGGAGCTGTTTTTT. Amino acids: CASSWDFSTGELFF.

CDR3 coding DNA: TGTGCCACCAGGGGGAGCAAAAACATTCAGTACTTC. Protein: CATRGSKNIQYF. The chain employs TRBV15 and TRBJ2-4, with D perhaps TRBD2 (5 bases). Germline CDR1 and CDR2: LNHNV and YYDKDF (reference sequence). The CDR3 runs 12 residues. Trimming took off 6 bases at V and 3 bases at J, with 6 bases between the two ends.

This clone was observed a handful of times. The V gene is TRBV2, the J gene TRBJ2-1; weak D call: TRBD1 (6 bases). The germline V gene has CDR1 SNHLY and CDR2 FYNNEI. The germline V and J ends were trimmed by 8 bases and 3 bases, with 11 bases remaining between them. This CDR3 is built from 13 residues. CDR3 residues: CASRGQDYNEQFF. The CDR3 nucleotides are TGTGCCAGCCGGGGACAAGACTACAATGAGCAGTTCTTC. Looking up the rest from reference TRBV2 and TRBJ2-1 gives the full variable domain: EPEVTQTPSHQVTQMGQEVILRCVPISNHLYFYWYRQILGQKVEFLVSFYNNEISEKSEIFDDQFSVERPDGSNFTLKIRSTKLEDSAMYFCASRGQDYNEQFFGPGTRLTVL.

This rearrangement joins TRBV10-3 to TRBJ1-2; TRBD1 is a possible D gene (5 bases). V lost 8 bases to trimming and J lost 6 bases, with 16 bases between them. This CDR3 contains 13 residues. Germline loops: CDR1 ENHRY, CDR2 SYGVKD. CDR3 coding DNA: TGTGCCATCCTGGAGGGGAAGGGGAATGGCTACACCTTC. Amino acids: CAILEGKGNGYTF.